This section outlines one TCR beta chain sequence together with its context. Antigen: not known. Between the trimmed V and J ends, which lost 4 bases and 0 bases, there was a span of 10 bases. The CDR3 spans 16 residues. Germline V gene data show CDR1 as LGHDT and CDR2 as YNNKEL (reference sequence). This table comes from immunoSEQ multiplex PCR, and its TCRdb copy is limited to in-frame clones, with some not included. The table records 130,000 to 150,000 clones, roughly 91% of them present only once. This record comes from a study of T cell responses to AZD1222 COVID-19 vaccine. Study conclusions and caveats: Donors were chiefly white British, with a greater number of females, and clonal diversity was perhaps underestimated. Spike-specific TCR breadth and depth grew following two AZD1222 doses. Variant regions that are unmutated are reportedly the target of nearly half of spike-specific TCRs.

The gene calls are TRBV3-1 (or the pseudogene TRBV3-2) and TRBJ2-6; D call uncertain. This TCR was sampled from an adult in good health. Here the sequenced sample was peripheral blood, taken on day 0 of AZD1222 vaccination. In DNA form, the CDR3 reads TGTGCCAGCAGCCCCCAACAATACTCTGGGGCCAACGTCCTGACTTTC. As protein: CASSPQQYSGANVLTF.